This entry features one T cell receptor beta chain sequence. This sample stems from a study of neoadjuvant nivolumab and ipilimumab in lung cancer. TCRdb's copy holds only in-frame clones and misses some; the assay was immunoSEQ multiplex PCR. The top ten hold approximately 5.9% of the sample, which has about 26,000 clones, 65% to 85% seen once. V was pared by 4 bases and J by 8 bases, with 11 bases of the junction left unmatched. CDR3 size: 15 residues. In germline, CDR1 is SGHKS, CDR2 YYEKEE (reference sequence). This TCR was recovered from an adult with non-small cell lung cancer. The sequences come from peripheral blood, collected before neoadjuvant nivolumab, alone or with ipilimumab. V and J are TRBV5-5 and TRBJ2-4; 8 nucleotides line up with TRBD1. The CDR3 DNA is TGTGCCAGCAGCCCTCGGGACAGGCAAATGGACATTCAGTACTTC. This codes for CASSPRDRQMDIQYF. Together with reference TRBV5-5 and TRBJ2-4, the CDR3 gives the full variable domain: DAGVTQSPTHLIKTRGQQVTLRCSPISGHKSVSWYQQVLGQGPQFIFQYYEKEERGRGNFPDRFSARQFPNYSSELNVNALLLGDSALYLCASSPRDRQMDIQYFGAGTRLSVL.